The clone carrying this TCR beta chain appeared a single time. The antigen is undetermined. The sample comes from a study of OX40 agonist ivuxolimab in advanced cancers. Study information: The dose of intravenous ivuxolimab that patients received every 2 weeks ranged from 0.01 to 10 mg/kg. A male proportion of more than 75% was recorded, with mean age approximately 60 years and range 23 to 79.

Study results and limitations: The average count of expanded clones was higher among CD8+ T cells than among CD4+. Partial responders receiving 0.1-3.0 mg/kg showed among the lowest clonal expansion.

The table came from immunoSEQ multiplex PCR; TCRdb's copy has only in-frame clones and leaves some out. The repertoire holds some 49,000 clones, with less than 85% as singletons. In germline, CDR1 is LGHNA, CDR2 YNFKEQ. The length of the CDR3 is 15 residues. V gave up 0 bases and J gave up 3 bases; unmatched junction bases: 0. The receptor was isolated from an adult with an advanced solid tumor such as melanoma, head and neck, liver or kidney cancer. This rearrangement joins TRBV4-2 to TRBJ2-3; 10 bases match TRBD2. The specimen was CD4+ or CD8+ T cells sorted from blood, collected in a trial of the OX40 agonist ivuxolimab. The CDR3 loop reads CASSQEAGGTDTQYF. The CDR3 bases are TGTGCCAGCAGCCAAGAAGCGGGGGGGACAGATACGCAGTATTTT.